This TCR beta chain was obtained from a study of T-cell memory formation after mild COVID-19. Study-wide results and limits: Memory cells collected pre-infection included some clones that later responded, suggesting cross-reactive memory joined. Largely, contracting CD4+ clones fell within CM and EM, and contracting CD8+ clones within EMRA.

With respect to this clonotype: What it recognizes is unknown.

TCRdb called the 5' RACE reads again in MiXCR, with one record for every CDR3 protein. The table includes about 560,000 distinct CDR3 sequences, roughly 22% detected once. Germline V gene data show CDR1 as MGHDK and CDR2 as SYGVNS. The CDR3 is 11 residues long. V was clipped by 4 bases and J by 3 bases, with 4 bases between them. Sequencing input: PBMCs or a T cell subset sorted from them (not recorded which). The clonotype comes from an adult woman who had mild COVID-19 (a few samples of this study predate the infection). Cell type and time point are not known. This chain uses TRBV25-1 with TRBJ2-7; the D is unclear. CDR3 protein: CASSVIYEQYF. CDR3 nucleotides: TGTGCCAGCAGTGTTATCTACGAGCAGTACTTC.